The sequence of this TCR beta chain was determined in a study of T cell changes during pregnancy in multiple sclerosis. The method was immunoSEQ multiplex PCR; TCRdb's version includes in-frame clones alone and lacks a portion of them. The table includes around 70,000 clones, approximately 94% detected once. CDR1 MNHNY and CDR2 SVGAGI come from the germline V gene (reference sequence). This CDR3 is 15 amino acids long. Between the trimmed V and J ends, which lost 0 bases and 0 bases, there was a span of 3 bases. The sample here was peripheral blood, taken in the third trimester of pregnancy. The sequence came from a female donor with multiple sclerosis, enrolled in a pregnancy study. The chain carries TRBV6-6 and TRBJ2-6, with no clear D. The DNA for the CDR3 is TGTGCCAGCAGTTACTCTATCTCTGGGGCCAACGTCCTGACTTTC. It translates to CASSYSISGANVLTF.